This T cell receptor (beta chain) derives from a study of radiation and T cells in renal cell carcinoma. The wider study: Nephrectomy followed 15 Gy stereotactic body radiation by 4 weeks.

As to this clone: Antigen specificity is unknown.

The sample's time point: baseline pretreatment blood. The treatment is: 15 Gy SBRT to primary tumor, nephrectomy 4 weeks later. Serial blood draws occurred at baseline and 2 and 4 weeks post-SBRT. The CDR3 has 15 amino acids. Germline CDR1 and CDR2: MNHEY and SVGAGI. V lost 7 bases and J 2 bases, leaving 17 bases between the germline ends. Findings of the study overall: In blood, top tumor clones expanded by 2 weeks, shrinking by 4. No pretreatment tumor biopsies were available for baseline clonotypes.

The data were produced by immunoSEQ multiplex PCR, yet TCRdb's version contains in-frame clones alone and is incomplete. This sample has some 150,000 clones; approximately 90% occur once, and the top ten carry around 12%. The chain combines TRBV6-5 with TRBJ1-2, with a weak D call TRBD1 (5 bases). The specimen comprised blood, sampled from a patient whose treatment included radiotherapy and nephrectomy. The source of this sequence is a woman in her fifties or sixties with renal cell carcinoma. The CDR3 region is CASIEVGTSNYGYTF. As DNA, the CDR3 is TGTGCCAGCATCGAAGTGGGGACCTCGAACTATGGCTACACCTTC.